The 16 T cell receptor beta chains in this list originate from one sample, sequenced in a study of blood T cell repertoires in COVID-19. TCRdb's copy holds only in-frame clones and misses some; the assay was immunoSEQ multiplex PCR. The sample has hundreds of thousands of clones; 75% to 90% are singletons. Input material: PBMCs or T cells enriched from blood (not recorded which). These receptors were obtained from a man aged 25-45 years who had recovered from COVID-19.

This clone has a single count. The chain combines TRBV2 with TRBJ2-2, with D hard to call. This CDR3 region has 15 residues. Trimming cost V 6 bases and J 7 bases, with 18 bases left between them. Germline V CDR1 and CDR2: SNHLY, FYNNEI. The CDR3 protein is CASSLRSSQIGELFF. DNA of the CDR3: TGTGCCAGCAGCTTACGGTCCTCTCAAATCGGGGAGCTGTTTTTT.

This CDR3 is CASSVEGTAFNEQYF. The CDR3 region has the DNA TGTGCCAGCAGCGTAGAAGGGACAGCCTTCAACGAGCAGTACTTC. The chain combines TRBV9 with TRBJ2-7; 7 nucleotides line up with TRBD1. The J segment lost 5 bases and the V segment lost 0 bases, leaving 8 bases of the junction unmatched. Germline V lookup: CDR1 SGDLS, CDR2 YYNGEE. This CDR3 is 15 amino acids long.

The table lists this clone with a count of one. V gene TRBV19 combines with J gene TRBJ1-2; D may be TRBD1 (5 bases). V lost 9 bases, J lost 7 bases, and 12 bases lay in between. Germline values: CDR1 LNHDA, CDR2 SQIVND (reference sequence). This CDR3 is built from 11 residues. This CDR3 reads CASRTLVGYTF. In DNA form, the CDR3 reads TGTGCCAGCCGGACATTGGTTGGCTACACCTTC.

The chain links TRBV7-9 to TRBJ2-7, with D perhaps TRBD1 (5 bases). This CDR3 is 13 amino acids long. Trimming took 1 base from V and 6 from J, leaving 10 bases between them. Germline CDR1 and CDR2: SEHNR and FQNEAQ (reference sequence). CDR3 amino acids: CASSLGAGPEQYF. DNA of the CDR3: TGTGCCAGCAGCTTAGGGGCAGGGCCCGAGCAGTACTTC.

The rearrangement joins TRBV6-5 to TRBJ1-1, with D unresolved. The germline V and J ends were trimmed by 5 bases and 1 base, with 14 bases remaining between them. This CDR3 is 15 amino acids long. The germline V gene has CDR1 MNHEY and CDR2 SVGAGI. CDR3 sequence: CASSLRPEGNTEAFF. As DNA, the CDR3 is TGTGCCAGCAGTCTCCGGCCAGAGGGGAACACTGAAGCTTTCTTT.

The chain is built from TRBV20-1 and TRBJ2-7; weak D call: TRBD2 (6 bases). Between the trimmed V and J ends, which lost 3 bases and 3 bases, there was a span of 12 bases. CDR1 and CDR2 (germline): DFQATT, SNEGSKA (reference sequence). This CDR3 has 13 amino acids. As DNA, the CDR3 is TGCAGTGCTAGTACCGGGAGCCTCTACGAGCAGTACTTC. It codes for CSASTGSLYEQYF.

The J gene is TRBJ2-7, the V gene TRBV18; tentatively, D is TRBD2 (6 bases). V was pared by 6 bases and J by 3 bases, with 18 bases between. The germline gives CDR1 KGHSH, CDR2 LQKENI. The CDR3 covers 15 residues. The CDR3 DNA is TGTGCCAGCTCCACTGGGGCGGGACCCAACTACGAGCAGTACTTC. Encoded protein: CASSTGAGPNYEQYF.

The chain employs TRBV4-1 and TRBJ1-5, with 7 bases aligning to TRBD1. V lost 1 base, J lost 0 bases, and 9 bases stayed unmatched. Germline loops: CDR1 MGHRA, CDR2 YSYEKL. The CDR3 consists of 18 residues. CDR3 sequence reads: CASSQAPGGGNSNQPQHF. CDR3 sequence (DNA): TGCGCCAGCAGCCAAGCCCCAGGGGGAGGCAATAGCAATCAGCCCCAGCATTTT.

This rearrangement joins TRBV2 to TRBJ2-1; 10 bases line up with TRBD2. V lost 4 bases to trimming and J lost 6 bases; unmatched junction nucleotides: 6. Germline V CDR1 and CDR2: SNHLY, FYNNEI. The CDR3 length is 15 residues. The CDR3 DNA reads TGTGCCAGCAGTGTGATGTCTAGCGGGAGCAATGAGCAGTTCTTC. This gives the protein CASSVMSSGSNEQFF.

This clone appeared once. The V and J genes are TRBV5-6 and TRBJ2-1, with 7 positions matching TRBD1. Per germline, CDR1 SGHDT and CDR2 YYEEEE. This CDR3 is built from 13 residues. Trimming cost V 9 bases and J 9 bases; bases outside gene matches: 12. CDR3 residues: CATYEGALGEQFF. The CDR3 DNA follows: TGTGCCACCTACGAGGGGGCTCTGGGTGAGCAGTTCTTC.

V and J are TRBV27 and TRBJ1-6; TRBD1 is a possible D gene (6 bases). CDR3 size: 16 residues. The germline V and J ends were trimmed by 5 bases and 3 bases, with 14 bases remaining between them. Germline V gives CDR1 MNHEY, CDR2 SMNVEV (reference sequence). The CDR3 DNA reads as TGTGCCAGCAGTCCTCGTGTAGGGGGCTATAATTCACCCCTCCACTTT. Protein sequence: CASSPRVGGYNSPLHF.

This chain uses TRBV3-1 (or the pseudogene TRBV3-2) with TRBJ1-3, with a possible D match to TRBD1 (6 bases). This CDR3 comprises 12 residues. The germline gives CDR1 LGHDT, CDR2 YNNKEL (reference sequence). V was cut by 3 bases and J by 8 bases, with 8 bases left in between. DNA of the CDR3: TGTGCCAGCAGCCACCAGGGGCACACCATATATTTT. Amino acid sequence: CASSHQGHTIYF.

The V call is TRBV7-9, the J call TRBJ1-6; D unresolved. The CDR3 extends over 11 amino acids. From germline, CDR1 is SEHNR and CDR2 FQNEAQ (reference sequence). Trimming removed 8 bases from V and 8 bases from J, with 7 bases in between. CDR3 in DNA: TGTGCCAGCGGCCCCCATTCACCCCTCCACTTT. Translation: CASGPHSPLHF.

The rearrangement uses TRBV2 and TRBJ2-7; TRBD1 matches 9 bases. The CDR3 totals 15 residues. With 6 bases clipped from V and 4 bases from J, the junction kept 10 bases outside the gene matches. Germline assignment: CDR1 SNHLY and CDR2 FYNNEI. The CDR3 loop reads CASRRPGQGRYEQYF. The CDR3 nucleotides read TGTGCCAGCAGAAGACCGGGACAGGGAAGGTACGAGCAGTACTTC.

This clone was seen only a few times. The V and J genes are TRBV28 and TRBJ2-3, with TRBD2 matching 7 bases. After removal of 8 bases from V and 8 bases from J, the junction contained 16 bases not matched to a gene. The CDR3 runs 15 residues. The germline V gene has CDR1 MDHEN and CDR2 SYDVKM. The chain's CDR3 is CASSRTSAMGSTQYF. As DNA, the CDR3 is TGTGCCAGCTCGAGGACTAGTGCGATGGGGTCTACGCAGTATTTT.

V is TRBV27 and J is TRBJ2-2; unclear D gene. Between the trimmed V and J ends, which lost 8 bases and 7 bases, there was a span of 11 bases. The CDR3 loop spans 12 amino acids. Germline V gene sequence: CDR1 MNHEY, CDR2 SMNVEV (reference sequence). CDR3 protein: CASGSLSGELFF. CDR3 sequence (DNA): TGTGCCAGCGGTTCTCTCAGCGGGGAGCTGTTTTTT.